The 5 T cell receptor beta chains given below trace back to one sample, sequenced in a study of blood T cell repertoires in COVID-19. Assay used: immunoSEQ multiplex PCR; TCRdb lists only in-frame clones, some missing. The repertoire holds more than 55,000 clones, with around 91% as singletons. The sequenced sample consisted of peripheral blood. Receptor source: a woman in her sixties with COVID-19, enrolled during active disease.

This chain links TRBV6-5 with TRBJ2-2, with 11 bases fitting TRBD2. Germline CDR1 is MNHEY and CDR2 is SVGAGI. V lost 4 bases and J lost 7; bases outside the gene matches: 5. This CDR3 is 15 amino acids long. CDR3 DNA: TGTGCCAGCAGTTCGACTAGCGGGATTGGCGGGGAGCTGTTTTTT. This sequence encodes CASSSTSGIGGELFF.

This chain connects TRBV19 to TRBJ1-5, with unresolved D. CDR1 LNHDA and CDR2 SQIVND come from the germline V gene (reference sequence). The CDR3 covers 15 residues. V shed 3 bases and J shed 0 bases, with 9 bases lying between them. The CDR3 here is CASSIGKNSNQPQHF. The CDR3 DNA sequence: TGTGCCAGTAGTATCGGGAAGAATAGCAATCAGCCCCAGCATTTT.

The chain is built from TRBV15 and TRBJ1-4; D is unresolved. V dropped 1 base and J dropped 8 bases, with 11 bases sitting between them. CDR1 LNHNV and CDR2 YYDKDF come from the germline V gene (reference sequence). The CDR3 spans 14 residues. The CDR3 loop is CATSRGLLGEKLFF. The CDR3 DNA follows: TGTGCCACCAGCAGAGGACTCCTCGGGGAAAAACTGTTTTTT.

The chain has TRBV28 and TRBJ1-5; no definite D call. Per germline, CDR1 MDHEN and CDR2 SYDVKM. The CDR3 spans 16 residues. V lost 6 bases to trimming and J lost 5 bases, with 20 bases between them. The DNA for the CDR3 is TGTGCCAGCAGCCTCCTCCCGGCGGGAAGGGATCAGCCCCAGCATTTT. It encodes CASSLLPAGRDQPQHF.

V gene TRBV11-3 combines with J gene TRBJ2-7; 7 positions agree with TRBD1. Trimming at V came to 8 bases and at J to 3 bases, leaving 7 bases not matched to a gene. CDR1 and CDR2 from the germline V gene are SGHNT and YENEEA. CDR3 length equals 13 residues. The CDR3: CASRQGTNYEQYF. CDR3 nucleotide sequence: TGTGCCAGCCGACAGGGAACCAACTACGAGCAGTACTTC.